The T cell receptor beta chain under discussion was sequenced for a study of blood T cell repertoires in COVID-19. Across the study: From T cells, B-cell-depleted T cells, or PBMCs came the material, which was cDNA or gDNA.

V lost 7 bases, J lost 7 bases, and 9 bases stayed unmatched. Germline CDR1 reads SQVTM; CDR2 reads ANQGSEA. This CDR3 comprises 14 residues. In the original processing: Amplification of reference gene primers provided the estimated nucleated cell counts. Assay used: immunoSEQ multiplex PCR; TCRdb lists only in-frame clones, some missing. V, J and clone size derive from that table, while D and trimming were established from the DNA sequence. Among about 180,000 clones listed, around nine tenths were seen once. The chain is built from TRBV29-1 and TRBJ2-7, with 14 positions matching TRBD2. What was sequenced was peripheral blood. The origin of this receptor is a woman aged 70-85 years with COVID-19, enrolled during active disease. CDR3 in amino acids: CSAGTSGSPREQYF. DNA for the CDR3: TGCAGCGCAGGGACTAGCGGGAGTCCGCGGGAGCAGTACTTC.